The 7 T cell receptor beta chains presented below share a single source sample, sequenced in a study of shared clonotypes between healthy human individuals. Measured with immunoSEQ multiplex PCR; TCRdb has only the in-frame clones, and not every one. This sample yields a few million clones, of which 90% to 97% are seen a single time; roughly 0.13% belongs to the top ten. The sequenced material came from naive CD4+ T cells sorted from blood. Noted subset: CD45RA+ positively selected. These receptors were obtained from a young man in good health.

The rearrangement links TRBV2 to TRBJ1-1; 7 bases line up with TRBD1. The CDR3 is made up of 13 amino acids. CDR1 and CDR2 (germline): SNHLY, FYNNEI. With V trimmed by 9 bases and J by 2 bases, 6 bases remained unmatched. The CDR3 reads CARTGGGNTEAFF. The CDR3, as DNA: TGTGCCAGAACAGGAGGGGGCAACACTGAAGCTTTCTTT.

This chain links TRBV5-1 with TRBJ2-5; 14 bases map to TRBD2. Germline loops: CDR1 SGHRS, CDR2 YFSETQ. J gave up 5 bases and V 4 bases, and 7 bases lay outside the gene matches. The CDR3 is made up of 16 amino acids. The DNA of the CDR3 is TGCGCCAGCAGCACAGGGACTAGCGGGGGTGCCGAGACCCAGTACTTC. Translating gives CASSTGTSGGAETQYF. The full variable domain, with the rest looked up from reference TRBV5-1 and TRBJ2-5, is KAGVTQTPRYLIKTRGQQVTLSCSPISGHRSVSWYQQTPGQGLQFLFEYFSETQRNKGNFPGRFSGRQFSNSRSEMNVSTLELGDSALYLCASSTGTSGGAETQYFGPGTRLLVL.

The chain is built from TRBV6-5 and TRBJ1-3; D is unclear. Germline CDR1 and CDR2: MNHEY and SVGAGI. CDR3 length: 15 amino acids. The V end lost 4 bases, the J end lost 0 bases, and 10 bases lay between the germline ends. The chain's CDR3 is CASSSGSLSGNTIYF. The CDR3 coding sequence is TGTGCCAGCAGTTCCGGATCCCTCTCTGGAAACACCATATATTTT.

This rearrangement joins TRBV5-1 to TRBJ2-7; tentative D call: TRBD1 (6 bases). Trimming took off 4 bases at V and 4 bases at J, with 12 bases between the two ends. This CDR3 region has 13 residues. Germline values: CDR1 SGHRS, CDR2 YFSETQ. In DNA form, the CDR3 reads TGCGCCAGCAGCGGAGTAGGGGGATACGAGCAGTACTTC. Protein sequence: CASSGVGGYEQYF. The full variable domain, with the rest looked up from reference TRBV5-1 and TRBJ2-7, is KAGVTQTPRYLIKTRGQQVTLSCSPISGHRSVSWYQQTPGQGLQFLFEYFSETQRNKGNFPGRFSGRQFSNSRSEMNVSTLELGDSALYLCASSGVGGYEQYFGPGTRLTVT.

The rearrangement uses TRBV30 and TRBJ2-7; tentatively, D is TRBD1 (6 bases). CDR1 is GTSNPN and CDR2 is SVGIG in the germline V gene (reference sequence). This CDR3 spans 15 amino acids. V gave up 0 bases and J gave up 0 bases, with 12 bases separating them. This CDR3 is CAWSVSNRVSYEQYF. Written as DNA, the CDR3 is TGTGCCTGGAGTGTATCCAACAGGGTCTCCTACGAGCAGTACTTC. Combining the CDR3 with reference TRBV30 and TRBJ2-7 gives the whole variable domain SQTIHQWPATLVQPVGSPLSLECTVEGTSNPNLYWYRQAAGRGLQLLFYSVGIGQISSEVPQNLSASRPQDRQFILSSKKLLLSDSGFYLCAWSVSNRVSYEQYFGPGTRLTVT.

The V call is TRBV4-3, the J call TRBJ1-5; D gene ambiguous. V dropped 1 base and J dropped 3 bases, with 4 bases sitting between them. In germline, CDR1 is LGHNA, CDR2 YSLEER. This CDR3 has 13 residues. The CDR3 sequence is CASSQAVNQPQHF. Written as DNA, the CDR3 is TGCGCCAGCAGCCAAGCCGTCAATCAGCCCCAGCATTTT.

The chain recombines TRBV7-2 with TRBJ1-6, with D possibly TRBD1 on 6 matching bases. Deletions cut 5 bases from V and 6 bases from J, with 17 bases between. CDR3 length: 16 residues. Germline CDR1 and CDR2: SGHTA and FQGNSA. In nucleotides, the CDR3 is TGTGCCAGCAGCCGGGACACTTTAAGATTTAATTCACCCCTCCACTTT. Residues: CASSRDTLRFNSPLHF.